This is a list of T cell receptor beta chains from one sample in a study of regulatory T cells in long-lasting Graves disease. TCRdb fed the multiplex PCR reads into MiXCR, producing one record per CDR3 protein. The data contain about 560,000 distinct CDR3 sequences, approximately 16% of them seen just once; the ten biggest clones take up 9.5% to 15%. These same data were also listed under a study on T cells in Graves' hyperthyroidism and ophthalmopathy.

Sequenced material: peripheral blood mononuclear cells (PBMCs), taken at new diagnosis, from a patient treated with antithyroid drugs. The receptors stem from a young man with Graves disease. CDR3s include the opening cysteine and the closing phenylalanine or tryptophan. The order of the fields is J gene, V gene, clone size, D gene, CDR3 DNA, CDR3 protein. The D gene is left open where the match is weak. The size field is filled for only some rows; it gives once, few, many or a size class.

TRBJ1-2	TRBV6-5	.	.	TGTGCCAGCAGTTACTCGACAGCAAGTCACTATGGCTACACCTTC	CASSYSTASHYGYTF
TRBJ2-7	TRBV11-2	.	TRBD1	TGTGCCAGCAGCTTAATCGAGGGGGCCTTAAGTCCCGTCGAGCAGTACTTC	CASSLIEGALSPVEQYF
TRBJ2-2	TRBV20-1	.	.	TGCAGTGCTGGAAGGAGGCCCGGGGAGCTGTTTTTT	CSAGRRPGELFF
TRBJ2-7	TRBV20-1	.	TRBD2	TGCAGTGCTAGCGGGACACTAGCGGGAGACTACGAGCAGTACTTC	CSASGTLAGDYEQYF
TRBJ2-5	TRBV7-3	.	TRBD2	TGTGCCAGCAGCTTAAGAGGCCTCGGAGTAGCGGGAGTTCAGGAGGCCCAGTACTTC	CASSLRGLGVAGVQEAQYF
TRBJ2-7	TRBV30	.	.	TGTGCCTGGAGCGGACATGGGGGCTACGAGCAGTACTTC	CAWSGHGGYEQYF
TRBJ2-7	TRBV25-1	.	TRBD1	TGTGCCAGCAGTGACCCGGGACAGATTTCCTACGAGCAGTACTTC	CASSDPGQISYEQYF
TRBJ2-1	TRBV28	many	TRBD2	TGTGCCAGCACCCTAAGCCTAGCGGGAGGCTACAATGAGCAGTTCTTC	CASTLSLAGGYNEQFF
TRBJ2-2	TRBV4-2	.	.	TGTGCCAGCAGCCCCTCGGGCCCGGGATCGAACACCGGGGAGCTGTTTTTT	CASSPSGPGSNTGELFF
TRBJ2-5	TRBV7-9	many	.	TGTGCCAGCAGCTTCTTCCGTGCAGAGGACTTTCAAGAGACCCAGTACTTC	CASSFFRAEDFQETQYF
TRBJ2-7	TRBV20-1	.	TRBD1	TGCAGTGCTAACGACAGGGGGCTCTCCTACGAGCAGTACTTC	CSANDRGLSYEQYF
TRBJ1-4	TRBV5-6	.	.	TGTGCCAGCAGCTTGCTTACAGGAAGGAATGAAAAACTGTTTTTT	CASSLLTGRNEKLFF
TRBJ2-6	TRBV11-2	many	.	TGTGCCAGCAGCCTACAGGGCTCTGGGGCCAACGTCCTGACTTTC	CASSLQGSGANVLTF
TRBJ2-3	TRBV28	.	.	TGTGCCAGCAGTTTTGGGCACGACACAGATACGCAGTATTTT	CASSFGHDTDTQYF
TRBJ2-5	TRBV12-3/TRBV12-4	many	.	TGTGCCAGCACCACCACACTAGGCCTGGAGACCCAGTACTTC	CASTTTLGLETQYF
TRBJ2-1	TRBV9	few	TRBD2	TGTGCCAGCAGCGTAACGGTAGCGGGAGAGGTCAATGAGCAGTTCTTC	CASSVTVAGEVNEQFF
TRBJ2-7	TRBV19	.	.	TGTGCCAGTAGTGGGGTAAACAGGGGAGGCGCCTACGAGCAGTACTTC	CASSGVNRGGAYEQYF
TRBJ2-7	TRBV2	few	TRBD2	TGTGCCAGCCTACAACTAGCGGGAGCTCTTCGTGAGCAGTACTTC	CASLQLAGALREQYF
TRBJ2-6	TRBV11-3	.	.	TGTGCCAGCAGCCCCAGGGGCCGGACTGGGGCCAACGTCCTGACTTTC	CASSPRGRTGANVLTF
TRBJ1-1	TRBV24-1	many	.	TGTGCCACGCAAAGTGCGGGACTGATGAACACTGAAGCTTTCTTT	CATQSAGLMNTEAFF
TRBJ2-2	TRBV20-1	.	.	TGCAGTGCTACTACTTGGGCCGGGGAGCTGTTTTTT	CSATTWAGELFF
TRBJ1-1	TRBV29-1	many	.	TGCAGCGTTGAATGGCGAAGGAACACTGAAGCTTTCTTT	CSVEWRRNTEAFF
TRBJ1-4	TRBV7-8	many	TRBD1	TGTGCCAGCAGCTCCCGCCGGGACAGACCTAATGAAAAACTGTTTTTT	CASSSRRDRPNEKLFF
TRBJ2-4	TRBV15	few	TRBD2	TGTGCCACCAGCAGAGATCGTCTAGCGGGGGAGTTAGCCAAAAACATTCAGTACTTC	CATSRDRLAGELAKNIQYF
TRBJ1-1	TRBV5-1	.	TRBD1	TGCGCCAGCAGCGTAGAGGACAGGCTGAACACTGAAGCTTTCTTT	CASSVEDRLNTEAFF
TRBJ2-7	TRBV19	.	.	TGTGCCAGTAGTATACTTGCGGGTTCTCCCTACGAGCAGTACTTC	CASSILAGSPYEQYF
TRBJ1-2	TRBV11-2	many	.	TGTGCCAGCAGCTTCGACATCCGGGACCTTAATGGCTACACCTTC	CASSFDIRDLNGYTF
TRBJ2-1	TRBV11-2	many	.	TGTGCCAGCAGCTTAGATCCCCGGGATAATGAGCAGTTCTTC	CASSLDPRDNEQFF
TRBJ2-1	TRBV6-1	few	TRBD2	TGTGCCAGCACCCCCGGCGGGACTATAGCAAATGAGCAGTTCTTC	CASTPGGTIANEQFF
TRBJ2-2	TRBV6-5	many	.	TGTGCCAGCAGTTACTCTGGGGGTCCCGGGGAGCTGTTTTTT	CASSYSGGPGELFF
TRBJ2-1	TRBV12-3/TRBV12-4	few	.	TGTGCCAGCAGTTCCTCGTGGGCCCGGTTCTTC	CASSSSWARFF
TRBJ1-3	TRBV4-2	.	.	TGTGCCAGCAGCCAAGAGGCTAACAGCGCCGACTCTGGAAACACCATATATTTT	CASSQEANSADSGNTIYF
TRBJ2-3	TRBV12-3/TRBV12-4	many	TRBD2	TGTGCCAGCAGCCTCGGGTTGACTAGCGGAGTACGTGCAGATACGCAGTATTTT	CASSLGLTSGVRADTQYF
TRBJ2-3	TRBV6-1	.	TRBD1	TGTGCCAGCAAGCAGGGGGCGCGGGGAGATACGCAGTATTTT	CASKQGARGDTQYF
TRBJ2-3	TRBV7-9	few	.	TGTGCCAGCCGCGGGACTCGCACAGATACGCAGTATTTT	CASRGTRTDTQYF